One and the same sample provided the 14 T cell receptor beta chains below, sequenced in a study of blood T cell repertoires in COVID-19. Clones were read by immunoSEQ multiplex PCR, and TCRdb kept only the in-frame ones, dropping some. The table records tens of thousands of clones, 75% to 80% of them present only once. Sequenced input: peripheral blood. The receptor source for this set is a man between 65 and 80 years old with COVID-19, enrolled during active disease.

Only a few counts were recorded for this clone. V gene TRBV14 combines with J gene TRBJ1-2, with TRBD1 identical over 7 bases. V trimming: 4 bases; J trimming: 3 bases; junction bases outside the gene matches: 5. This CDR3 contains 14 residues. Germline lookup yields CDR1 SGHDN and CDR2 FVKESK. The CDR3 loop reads CASSPRGADYGYTF. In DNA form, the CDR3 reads TGTGCCAGCAGCCCCAGGGGGGCGGACTATGGCTACACCTTC.

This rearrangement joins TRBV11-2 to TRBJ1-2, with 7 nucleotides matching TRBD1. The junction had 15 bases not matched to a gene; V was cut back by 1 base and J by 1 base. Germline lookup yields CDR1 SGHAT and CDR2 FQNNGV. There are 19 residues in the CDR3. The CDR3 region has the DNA TGTGCCAGCAGCTTAGCTAGGGGGGACAGCAGGGGAAGTAACTATGGCTACACCTTC. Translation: CASSLARGDSRGSNYGYTF.

Here the CDR3 DNA reads TGCGCCAGCAGCTTGTCTACGGATTCACCCCTCCACTTT. This gives the protein CASSLSTDSPLHF. J is TRBJ1-6 and V is TRBV5-1; no firm D call. The germline V gene has CDR1 SGHRS and CDR2 YFSETQ. This CDR3 spans 13 amino acids. Trimming stripped 1 base from V and 8 bases from J, with 7 bases between.

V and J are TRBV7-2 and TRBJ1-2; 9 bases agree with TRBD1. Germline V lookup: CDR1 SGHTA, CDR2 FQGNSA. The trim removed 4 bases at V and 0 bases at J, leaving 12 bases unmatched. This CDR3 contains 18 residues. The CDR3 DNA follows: TGTGCCAGCAGCTCCGCTCCGGGACAGGGACTACCTAACTATGGCTACACCTTC. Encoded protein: CASSSAPGQGLPNYGYTF.

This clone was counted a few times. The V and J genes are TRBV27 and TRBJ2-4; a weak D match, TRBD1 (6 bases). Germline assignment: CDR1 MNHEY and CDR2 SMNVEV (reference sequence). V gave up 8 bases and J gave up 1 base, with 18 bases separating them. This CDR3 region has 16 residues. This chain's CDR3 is CASVNREGEAKNIQYF. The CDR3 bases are TGTGCCAGCGTCAACAGGGAAGGAGAGGCCAAAAACATTCAGTACTTC.

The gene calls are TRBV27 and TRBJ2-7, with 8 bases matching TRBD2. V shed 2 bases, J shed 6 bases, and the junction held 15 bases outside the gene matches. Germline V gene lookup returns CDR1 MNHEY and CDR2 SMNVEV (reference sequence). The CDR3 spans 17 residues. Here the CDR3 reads CASSLIPGGGMGLEQYF. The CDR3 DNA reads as TGTGCCAGCAGTTTAATCCCGGGGGGGGGTATGGGACTCGAGCAGTACTTC.

The CDR3 is CASSLGLAVETQYF. The CDR3 DNA sequence: TGTGCCAGCAGCCTGGGCCTAGCGGTTGAGACCCAGTACTTC. The chain has TRBV5-4 and TRBJ2-5; TRBD2 matches 7 bases. Unmatched junction bases numbered 8, after V lost 4 bases and J lost 5 bases. Germline CDR1 is SGHNT and CDR2 is YYREEE (reference sequence). The CDR3 has 14 residues.

This CDR3 is CASSYTGQRNEQFF. CDR3 DNA: TGTGCCAGCAGCTACACGGGACAGAGGAATGAGCAGTTCTTC. The chain links TRBV6-5 to TRBJ2-1, with 7 nucleotides matching TRBD1. Trimming took 6 bases from V and 7 from J; bases not matched to a gene: 9. Germline V CDR1 and CDR2: MNHEY, SVGAGI. The CDR3 runs to 14 residues.

The CDR3 nucleotides read TGCGCCAGCAGCCAAGTGGTGGGACTAGCGGCGGACTACGAGCAGTACTTC. It yields the protein CASSQVVGLAADYEQYF. The chain is built from TRBV4-1 and TRBJ2-7; 11 positions match TRBD2. Germline CDR1 MGHRA, CDR2 YSYEKL. V shed 1 base and J 3 bases; nucleotides not matched to a gene: 8. The CDR3 is 17 residues long.

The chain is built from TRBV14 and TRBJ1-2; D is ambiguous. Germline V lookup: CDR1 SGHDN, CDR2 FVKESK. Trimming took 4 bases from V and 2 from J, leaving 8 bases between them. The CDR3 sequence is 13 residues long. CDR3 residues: CASSRERNYGYTF. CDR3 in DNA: TGTGCCAGCAGCCGAGAGAGGAACTATGGCTACACCTTC.

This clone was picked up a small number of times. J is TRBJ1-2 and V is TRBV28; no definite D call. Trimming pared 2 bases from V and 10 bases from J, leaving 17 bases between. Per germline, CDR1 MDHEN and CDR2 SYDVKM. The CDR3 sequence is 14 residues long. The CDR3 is CASSLRGGRINYTF. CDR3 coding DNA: TGTGCCAGCAGTTTACGGGGTGGGAGGATTAACTACACCTTC.

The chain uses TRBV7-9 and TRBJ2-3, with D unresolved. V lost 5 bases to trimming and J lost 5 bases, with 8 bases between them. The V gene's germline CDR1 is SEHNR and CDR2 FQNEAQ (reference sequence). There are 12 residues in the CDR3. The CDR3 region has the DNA TGTGCCAGCAGCCCCCCCCGAGATACGCAGTATTTT. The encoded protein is CASSPPRDTQYF.

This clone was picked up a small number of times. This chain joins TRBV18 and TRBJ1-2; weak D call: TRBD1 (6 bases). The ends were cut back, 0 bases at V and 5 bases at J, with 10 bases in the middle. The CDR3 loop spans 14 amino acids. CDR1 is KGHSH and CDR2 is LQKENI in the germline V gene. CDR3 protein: CASSPPAQGYGYTF. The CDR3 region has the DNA TGTGCCAGCTCACCACCGGCTCAGGGGTATGGCTACACCTTC.

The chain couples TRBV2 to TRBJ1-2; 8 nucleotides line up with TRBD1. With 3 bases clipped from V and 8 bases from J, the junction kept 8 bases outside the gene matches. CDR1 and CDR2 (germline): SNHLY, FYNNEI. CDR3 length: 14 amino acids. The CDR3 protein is CASSDRDRPSGYTF. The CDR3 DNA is TGTGCCAGCAGTGACCGGGACAGGCCGTCCGGCTACACCTTC.